The T cell receptor beta chain under discussion was sequenced for a study of T cell responses to AZD1222 COVID-19 vaccine. The trim removed 4 bases at V and 6 bases at J, leaving 16 bases unmatched. CDR1 and CDR2 (germline): SGHNT, YYREEE (reference sequence). CDR3 size: 16 residues. Comments on this clone: Its antigen is as yet unknown.

The repertoire was sequenced with immunoSEQ multiplex PCR; TCRdb's copy has only in-frame clones and lacks some. The sample consists of approximately 140,000 clones, over 85% of them appearing once. Broader study findings: It should be noted that donors were predominantly white British and more often female, and clonal diversity was possibly underestimated.

The rearrangement joins TRBV5-4 to TRBJ2-7; TRBD2 matches 7 bases. This specimen was peripheral blood, taken on day 0 of AZD1222 vaccination. The TCR comes from an adult in good health. CDR3: CASSPGTLSGTGEQYF. The DNA for the CDR3 is TGTGCCAGCAGCCCTGGGACCTTGAGCGGGACTGGCGAGCAGTACTTC. Complete variable domain (other parts from reference TRBV5-4 and TRBJ2-7): ETGVTQSPTHLIKTRGQQVTLRCSSQSGHNTVSWYQQALGQGPQFIFQYYREEENGRGNFPPRFSGLQFPNYSSELNVNALELDDSALYLCASSPGTLSGTGEQYFGPGTRLTVT.